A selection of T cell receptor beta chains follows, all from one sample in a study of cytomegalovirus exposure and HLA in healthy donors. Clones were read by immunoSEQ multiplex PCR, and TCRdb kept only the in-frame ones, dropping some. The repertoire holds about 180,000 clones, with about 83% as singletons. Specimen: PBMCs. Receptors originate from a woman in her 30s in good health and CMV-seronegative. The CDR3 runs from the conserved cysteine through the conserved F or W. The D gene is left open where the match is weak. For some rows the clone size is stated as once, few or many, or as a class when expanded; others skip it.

TGTGCCAGCAGAATACAGGGGACCGGGGCGCTTGAAGCTTTCTTT	CASRIQGTGALEAFF	NA	TRBV5-8	TRBD1	TRBJ1-1
TGTGCCAGTAGTACTGGGGGAGGGAGCCCCGACGAGCAGTACTTC	CASSTGGGSPDEQYF	NA	TRBV19	TRBD2	TRBJ2-7
TGTGCCAGTAGTATAGATCCGTCAGGGGAGGGCAGATACAATGAGCAGTTCTTC	CASSIDPSGEGRYNEQFF	few	TRBV19	NA	TRBJ2-1
TGTGCCATCAGTGAGTTGGACAGGGGTAACTATGGCTACACCTTC	CAISELDRGNYGYTF	NA	TRBV10-3	TRBD1	TRBJ1-2
TGTGCCAGCAGTTTATCAGGATCGAACACTGAAGCTTTCTTT	CASSLSGSNTEAFF	once	TRBV28	NA	TRBJ1-1
TGTGCCAGCAGGACGATAGCGGGGGGGCCGGGGCAGTATTTT	CASRTIAGGPGQYF	NA	TRBV5-6	TRBD2	TRBJ2-3
TGTGCCAGCAGTGCTCGCGGGGGCGGGGGGGCCTCACAAGAGACCCAGTACTTC	CASSARGGGGASQETQYF	NA	TRBV2	TRBD2	TRBJ2-5
TGTGCCAGCAGTGTTAGGCTAGCGGACACCGGGGAGCTGTTTTTT	CASSVRLADTGELFF	NA	TRBV2	TRBD2	TRBJ2-2
TGTGCCAGCAGTGAAATGGCAGGGCCTGGAAACACCATATATTTT	CASSEMAGPGNTIYF	NA	TRBV2	NA	TRBJ1-3
TGTGCCAGCAGTGCCACGGGGGGCCCCGCCGGGGAGCTGTTTTTT	CASSATGGPAGELFF	NA	TRBV7-2	NA	TRBJ2-2
TGCGCCAGCAGCCTATCGGGACAGGGAGTAGCTGAAGCTTTCTTT	CASSLSGQGVAEAFF	NA	TRBV4-3	TRBD1	TRBJ1-1
TGTGCCAGCAGGACTAGCGGGGGTCCCGGTGGCTACAATGAGCAGTTCTTC	CASRTSGGPGGYNEQFF	NA	TRBV25-1	TRBD2	TRBJ2-1
TGTGCCAGCAGCTCCACTAGTAGTGGGAAGACCCAGTACTTC	CASSSTSSGKTQYF	NA	TRBV7-8	NA	TRBJ2-5
TGTGCCACCAGCAGAGATTGGTTTTCCGCGGAATGGGGGGGCACGGGGACTGAAGCTTTCTTT	CATSRDWFSAEWGGTGTEAFF	NA	TRBV15	NA	TRBJ1-1
TGTGCCTGGACCCCTACAGAGAGCTCCTACAATGAGCAGTTCTTC	CAWTPTESSYNEQFF	NA	TRBV30	NA	TRBJ2-1
TGTGCCAGCAGCTTGGGACAGGGGCATTCACCCCTCCACTTT	CASSLGQGHSPLHF	NA	TRBV5-6	TRBD1	TRBJ1-6